The 24 T cell receptor beta chains given below trace back to one sample, sequenced in a study of technical replicates of blood from several donors. Sequencing used immunoSEQ multiplex PCR; TCRdb keeps in-frame clones, though not all of them. The repertoire holds about 83,000 clones, with 92% as singletons. Sequencing was performed on T cells isolated from PBMCs. These receptors were obtained from a human donor in good health.

This chain uses TRBV6-1 with TRBJ1-2; 11 bases align to TRBD1. CDR1 is MNHNS and CDR2 is SASEGT in the germline V gene. This CDR3 spans 14 amino acids. Trimming took 1 base from V and 8 from J; bases not matched to a gene: 3. The CDR3 loop reads CASSEVGTGGGYTF. The CDR3 nucleotides read TGTGCCAGCAGTGAAGTTGGGACAGGGGGGGGCTACACCTTC.

This clone has more than one count but fewer than ten. The chain recombines TRBV11-2 with TRBJ2-1, with 7 bases aligning to TRBD2. Looked up from germline, CDR1 is SGHAT and CDR2 is FQNNGV. The trim removed 4 bases at V and 0 bases at J, leaving 6 bases unmatched. CDR3 length: 16 residues. The CDR3 bases are TGTGCCAGCAGCTCCCAGCGGGGAACCTCCTACAATGAGCAGTTCTTC. Translating it yields CASSSQRGTSYNEQFF.

The rearrangement joins TRBV13 to TRBJ2-1; 12 bases agree with TRBD2. V lost 0 bases and J lost 10; bases outside the gene matches: 13. Germline V gives CDR1 PRHDT, CDR2 FYEKMQ (reference sequence). This CDR3 has 18 amino acids. CDR3 DNA sequence: TGTGCCAGCAGCTTAGGCCCTAGTGGACTAGCGGGAATTGAGGAGCAGTTCTTC. This translates into CASSLGPSGLAGIEEQFF.

The gene calls are TRBV28 and TRBJ2-3; 9 nucleotides agree with TRBD2. V lost 4 bases, J lost 0 bases, and 11 bases stayed unmatched. Germline CDR1 MDHEN, CDR2 SYDVKM. The CDR3 has 18 amino acids. The DNA for the CDR3 is TGTGCCAGCAGTTCCCCGTTTCTTAGCGGGAGAAGCACAGATACGCAGTATTTT. It codes for CASSSPFLSGRSTDTQYF.

The chain joins TRBV7-8 to TRBJ2-1; 9 bases match TRBD2. Germline values: CDR1 SGHVS, CDR2 FQNEAQ. J was trimmed by 15 bases and V by 6 bases; bases with no gene match: 18. The CDR3 is made up of 15 amino acids. The CDR3 nucleotides read TGTGCCAGCAGTCCTAAGCGGGGGGCAGGCTCCCGTCTGTTCTTC. Translation gives CASSPKRGAGSRLFF. The full variable domain, in which reference TRBV7-8 and TRBJ2-1 provide the parts outside the CDR3, is GAGVSQSPRYKVAKRGQDVALRCDPISGHVSLFWYQQALGQGPEFLTYFQNEAQLDKSGLPSDRFFAERPEGSVSTLKIQRTQQEDSAVYLCASSPKRGAGSRLFFGPGTRLTVL.

V and J are TRBV19 and TRBJ1-5; tentative D call: TRBD1 (6 bases). The CDR3 consists of 15 residues. V lost 5 bases, J lost 0 bases, and 11 bases lay in between. Germline V gene data show CDR1 as LNHDA and CDR2 as SQIVND (reference sequence). CDR3 DNA: TGTGCCAGTAGTCCTAGGGGGAATAGCAATCAGCCCCAGCATTTT. Its protein product is CASSPRGNSNQPQHF.

The chain is built from TRBV7-9 and TRBJ2-2; no clear D. V was cut by 3 bases and J by 8 bases, with 10 bases left in between. The germline CDR1 and CDR2 sequences are SEHNR and FQNEAQ (reference sequence). The CDR3 length is 13 residues. CDR3 bases: TGTGCCAGCAGCTTCCCCCTTTTTGGGGAGCTGTTTTTT. As protein: CASSFPLFGELFF.

The V call is TRBV2, the J call TRBJ2-7; D is unclear. CDR1 is SNHLY, CDR2 FYNNEI, per germline. V was shortened by 4 bases and J by 6 bases, with 4 bases between the two germline ends. This CDR3 has 10 residues. The DNA of the CDR3 is TGTGCCAGCAGTGCCCGCGAGCAGTACTTC. It yields the protein CASSAREQYF. The whole variable domain, remainder taken from reference TRBV2 and TRBJ2-7, is EPEVTQTPSHQVTQMGQEVILRCVPISNHLYFYWYRQILGQKVEFLVSFYNNEISEKSEIFDDQFSVERPDGSNFTLKIRSTKLEDSAMYFCASSAREQYFGPGTRLTVT.

V gene TRBV5-1 combines with J gene TRBJ1-3; D is unclear. Trimming stripped 2 bases from V and 0 bases from J, with 12 bases between. There are 16 residues in the CDR3. Germline values: CDR1 SGHRS, CDR2 YFSETQ. The CDR3 spells CASSFAAATSGNTIYF. The CDR3, as DNA: TGCGCCAGCAGCTTTGCGGCGGCCACCTCTGGAAACACCATATATTTT.

This chain joins TRBV5-1 and TRBJ2-2, with TRBD1 as a possible D gene (7 bases). CDR3 length: 15 amino acids. The germline V gene encodes CDR1 SGHRS and CDR2 YFSETQ. Trimming removed 4 bases at V and 7 bases at J, with 17 bases between. The CDR3 here is CASSDGGQYIGELFF. CDR3 nucleotides: TGCGCCAGCAGCGACGGGGGACAGTACATCGGGGAGCTGTTTTTT.

The chain combines TRBV11-2 with TRBJ1-1, with D possibly being TRBD1 (5 bases). The CDR3 is made up of 14 amino acids. V was pared by 0 bases and J by 1 base, with 6 bases between. Germline V gene data show CDR1 as SGHAT and CDR2 as FQNNGV. CDR3 sequence (DNA): TGTGCCAGCAGCTTAGAAGACAGGAACACTGAAGCTTTCTTT. The encoded protein is CASSLEDRNTEAFF.

This chain links TRBV10-1 with TRBJ1-2; D is undetermined. Germline loops: CDR1 WNHNN, CDR2 SYGVQD (reference sequence). Trimming stripped 4 bases from V and 10 bases from J, with 19 bases between. The CDR3 is 14 residues long. CDR3 nucleotides: TGCGCCAGCAGTGTCGAACTCAACTATGGTACCTACACCTTC. The encoded protein is CASSVELNYGTYTF.

The J gene is TRBJ2-2, the V gene TRBV11-2, with TRBD1 as a possible D gene (6 bases). Per the germline V gene, CDR1 is SGHAT and CDR2 is FQNNGV. V lost 2 bases to trimming and J lost 3 bases, with 10 bases between them. CDR3 length equals 15 residues. The DNA of the CDR3 is TGTGCCAGCAGCTTATACAGGGCGGACACCGGGGAGCTGTTTTTT. Its protein product is CASSLYRADTGELFF.

In regard to this clone: Different DNA sequences within this sample yield the same CDR3. The J gene is TRBJ2-2, the V gene TRBV9; TRBD2 matches 8 bases. Germline values: CDR1 SGDLS, CDR2 YYNGEE. Trimming at V came to 4 bases and at J to 5 bases, leaving 7 bases not matched to a gene. CDR3 length: 15 amino acids. Written as DNA, the CDR3 is TGTGCCAGCAGCCCGGTAGCGGGGAATACCGGGGAGCTGTTTTTT. Translation: CASSPVAGNTGELFF. The full variable domain, with the rest looked up from reference TRBV9 and TRBJ2-2, is DSGVTQTPKHLITATGQRVTLRCSPRSGDLSVYWYQQSLDQGLQFLIQYYNGEERAKGNILERFSAQQFPDLHSELNLSSLELGDSALYFCASSPVAGNTGELFFGEGSRLTVL.

The chain has TRBV7-8 and TRBJ1-1, with D uncertain. The V and J ends lost 3 bases and 4 bases respectively, with 15 bases between them. This CDR3 has 15 residues. The germline gives CDR1 SGHVS, CDR2 FQNEAQ. As DNA, the CDR3 is TGTGCCAGCAGCTTTGGTATGTTGAGCGGCACTGAAGCTTTCTTT. Amino acids: CASSFGMLSGTEAFF.

The chain recombines TRBV5-6 with TRBJ2-2; perhaps TRBD2 as D (5 bases). V shed 2 bases and J shed 9 bases, with 11 bases lying between them. This CDR3 is built from 13 residues. Germline V lookup: CDR1 SGHDT, CDR2 YYEEEE. CDR3 loop: CASSLGPGRELFF. The CDR3 nucleotides are TGTGCCAGCAGCTTAGGACCCGGGAGGGAGCTGTTTTTT.

This clone occurred once. The chain is built from TRBV11-3 and TRBJ1-2; 7 nucleotides line up with TRBD1. V lost 8 bases and J lost 3; bases outside the gene matches: 24. The V gene's germline CDR1 is SGHNT and CDR2 YENEEA. The CDR3 is made up of 19 amino acids. The CDR3 protein is CASAYGSFGAGGKDYGYTF. The CDR3 bases are TGTGCCAGCGCTTATGGATCCTTCGGGGCAGGGGGGAAGGACTATGGCTACACCTTC.

This sequence joins TRBV7-9 and TRBJ2-5; TRBD2 might be the D (6 bases). V gave up 3 bases and J gave up 5 bases, with 13 bases separating them. This CDR3 spans 14 amino acids. The germline V gene has CDR1 SEHNR and CDR2 FQNEAQ (reference sequence). CDR3 protein: CASSFEGAGETQYF. DNA of the CDR3: TGTGCCAGCAGCTTCGAAGGCGCGGGGGAGACCCAGTACTTC.

This chain joins TRBV28 and TRBJ1-1; TRBD1 aligns across 12 bases. The germline gives CDR1 MDHEN, CDR2 SYDVKM. The CDR3 is made up of 15 amino acids. After removal of 4 bases from V and 8 bases from J, the junction contained 8 bases not matched to a gene. In DNA, the CDR3 is TGTGCCAGCAGTTACGGGACAGGGGGCCTAATAGAAGCTTTCTTT. This translates into CASSYGTGGLIEAFF.

The rearrangement uses TRBV5-8 and TRBJ2-3; 9 positions match TRBD2. The V segment lost 3 bases and the J segment 4 bases; nucleotides outside the gene matches: 9. This CDR3 has 16 amino acids. Germline CDR1 reads SGHTS; CDR2 reads YDEGEE. CDR3 sequence: CASSSGTSPKADTQYF. Here the CDR3 DNA reads TGTGCCAGCAGCTCCGGGACTAGCCCGAAGGCAGATACGCAGTATTTT.

V is TRBV5-8 and J is TRBJ1-5; possible D gene TRBD1, 6 bases. The germline V and J ends were trimmed by 3 bases and 3 bases, with 13 bases remaining between them. Germline V gene data show CDR1 as SGHTS and CDR2 as YDEGEE. CDR3 length: 15 amino acids. As DNA, the CDR3 is TGTGCCAGCAGCTGGGTTGGACAGAACAATCAGCCCCAGCATTTT. This encodes CASSWVGQNNQPQHF.

This chain links TRBV6-4 with TRBJ1-5; 7 bases map to TRBD1. The germline V gene has CDR1 MRHNA and CDR2 SNTAGT. The CDR3 sequence is 17 residues long. Trimming took 7 bases from V and 4 from J; bases not matched to a gene: 16. In DNA, the CDR3 is TGTGCCAGCATGACCGGCGTTTTAGGGGACAGTAATCAGCCCCAGCATTTT. Residues: CASMTGVLGDSNQPQHF.

This chain uses TRBV4-1 with TRBJ1-5; D remains unclear. CDR1 is MGHRA, CDR2 YSYEKL, per germline. The CDR3 has 13 amino acids. Trimming took 1 base from V and 7 from J, leaving 8 bases between them. This CDR3 is CASSQGGGQPQHF. In DNA form, the CDR3 reads TGCGCCAGCAGCCAAGGGGGAGGGCAGCCCCAGCATTTT.

The chain joins TRBV10-1 to TRBJ2-1; D is unclear. CDR3 length equals 13 residues. The V and J ends lost 1 base and 8 bases respectively, with 9 bases between them. CDR1 is WNHNN, CDR2 SYGVQD, per germline (reference sequence). In DNA form, the CDR3 reads TGCGCCAGCAGTGAGTTTCAGGTTGATGAGCAGTTCTTC. Protein: CASSEFQVDEQFF.